This T cell receptor (beta chain) was obtained from a study of radiation and T cells in renal cell carcinoma. Germline V gives CDR1 SGDLS, CDR2 YYNGEE. The CDR3 is made up of 14 amino acids. Trimming removed 3 bases from V and 1 base from J, with 10 bases in between. Concerning this clone: The antigen remains undetermined.

The treatment denotes: 15 Gy SBRT to primary tumor, nephrectomy 4 weeks later. Study conclusions and caveats: Compared with controls, irradiated tumors showed greater TCR clonality. Tumor samples were small regions of around 0.91 g.

Only in-frame clones appear in the TCRdb table, and some are missing; sequencing was by immunoSEQ multiplex PCR. The data hold 10,000 to 15,000 clones, with roughly a third observed a single time. This specimen consisted of tumor tissue, obtained from a patient whose treatment included radiotherapy and nephrectomy. This clonotype was sampled from a man between 60 and 75 years old with renal cell carcinoma. This sequence joins TRBV9 and TRBJ1-1, with a weak D call TRBD1 (5 bases). CDR3 nucleotides: TGTGCCAGCAGCGGGTCACAGGCGAACACTGAAGCTTTCTTT. Protein product: CASSGSQANTEAFF.